This T cell receptor (beta chain) emerged from a study of cytomegalovirus exposure and HLA in healthy donors. Study-level points and caveats: Later analysis identified a missense DCLRE1C variant that was linked to TCR beta V- and J-gene trimming.

Only a few counts were recorded for this clone. As yet, its antigen is unknown. There are 17 residues in the CDR3. V lost 3 bases, J lost 4 bases, and 8 bases stayed unmatched. CDR1 is SGHTA and CDR2 is FQGTGA in the germline V gene. The study ran its PCR with 60 Vbeta and 13 Jbeta primers. The repertoire was sequenced with immunoSEQ multiplex PCR; TCRdb's copy has only in-frame clones and lacks some. The table lists 150,000 to 200,000 clones, roughly 13% of them singletons. These donors, healthy bone marrow donors, were studied. The chain employs TRBV7-3 and TRBJ2-3, with TRBD2 identical over 12 bases. Material: PBMCs. This receptor was identified in a middle-aged man in good health and CMV-seropositive. CDR3 amino acids: CASSFLAGGPFADTQYF. The CDR3 bases are TGTGCCAGCAGCTTTCTAGCGGGGGGGCCTTTCGCAGATACGCAGTATTTT.